This entry lists 10 T cell receptor beta chains sequenced from one sample in a study of T cell changes during pregnancy in multiple sclerosis. The data were produced by immunoSEQ multiplex PCR, yet TCRdb's version contains in-frame clones alone and is incomplete. The table lists about 67,000 clones, less than 95% of them singletons. Sequencing used peripheral blood, obtained in the third trimester of pregnancy. The receptors originated from a female donor with multiple sclerosis, enrolled in a pregnancy study.

This clone was counted once. The rearrangement uses TRBV29-1 and TRBJ1-2; D uncertain. CDR1 and CDR2 (germline): SQVTM, ANQGSEA. This CDR3 comprises 11 residues. V shed 7 bases and J shed 4 bases, with 10 bases lying between them. The CDR3 loop is CSGGDVYGYTF. The CDR3 DNA sequence: TGCAGCGGGGGAGACGTCTATGGCTACACCTTC.

The rearrangement joins TRBV19 to TRBJ2-7; 8 nucleotides match TRBD1. This CDR3 region has 15 residues. Germline lookup yields CDR1 LNHDA and CDR2 SQIVND (reference sequence). V lost 4 bases and J lost 5; bases outside the gene matches: 10. CDR3 in amino acids: CASSTYQGAGNEQYF. The CDR3 DNA reads as TGTGCCAGTAGTACTTACCAGGGGGCGGGTAACGAGCAGTACTTC.

The chain combines TRBV30 with TRBJ2-3, with TRBD2 matching over 8 bases. The CDR3 is made up of 14 amino acids. V gave up 5 bases and J gave up 3 bases; unmatched junction bases: 7. The germline CDR1 and CDR2 sequences are GTSNPN and SVGIG (reference sequence). In DNA form, the CDR3 reads TGTGCCTGGGTTTTCTCTAGCGGGACAGATACGCAGTATTTT. This translates into CAWVFSSGTDTQYF.

The chain couples TRBV19 to TRBJ2-7, with TRBD2 matching 10 bases. Germline CDR1 and CDR2: LNHDA and SQIVND (reference sequence). The CDR3 is 16 residues long. Trimming took 5 bases from V and 2 from J; bases not matched to a gene: 9. CDR3 sequence reads: CASSGRSSGSPYEQYF. The DNA of the CDR3 is TGTGCCAGTAGTGGTAGGTCTAGCGGGAGCCCCTACGAGCAGTACTTC.

This chain joins TRBV18 and TRBJ1-2, with unresolved D. Per the germline V gene, CDR1 is KGHSH and CDR2 is LQKENI. V shed 6 bases and J shed 8 bases, with 22 bases lying between them. The CDR3 loop spans 15 amino acids. The CDR3 region is CASSPLPMEPEGYTF. The CDR3 region has the DNA TGTGCCAGCTCCCCCCTACCCATGGAGCCGGAGGGCTACACCTTC. Full variable domain (remainder filled in from reference TRBV18 and TRBJ1-2): NAGVMQNPRHLVRRRGQEARLRCSPMKGHSHVYWYRQLPEEGLKFMVYLQKENIIDESGMPKERFSAEFPKEGPSILRIQQVVRGDSAAYFCASSPLPMEPEGYTFGSGTRLTVV.

The genes are TRBV7-7 and TRBJ2-5; TRBD2 agrees at 11 bases. The ends lost 8 bases at V and 9 bases at J; junction bases unmatched: 8. This CDR3 has 13 amino acids. Germline V gene data show CDR1 as SSHAT and CDR2 as FNYEAQ (reference sequence). CDR3 residues: CASQGTSGASQYF. The CDR3 DNA sequence: TGTGCCAGCCAAGGGACTAGCGGCGCGTCCCAGTACTTC.

This clone was picked up one time. J is TRBJ1-2 and V is TRBV6-5; TRBD1 agrees at 10 bases. Trimming removed 4 bases from V and 13 bases from J; junction bases left unmatched: 15. Germline assignment: CDR1 MNHEY and CDR2 SVGAGI. This CDR3 has 15 residues. CDR3 coding DNA: TGTGCCAGCAGTTTACACCGCGGGACAGGGGCTAGGATCACCTTC. It specifies CASSLHRGTGARITF.

The V gene is TRBV18, the J gene TRBJ1-3, with a possible D match to TRBD1 (6 bases). Germline V gene data show CDR1 as KGHSH and CDR2 as LQKENI. The CDR3 is 13 residues long. V was cut by 3 bases and J by 7 bases, with 10 bases left in between. The CDR3 spells CASSPRQGNTIYF. In nucleotides, the CDR3 is TGTGCCAGCTCACCCCGTCAGGGGAACACCATATATTTT.

V and J are TRBV9 and TRBJ1-6, with 7 nucleotides matching TRBD1. V dropped 3 bases and J dropped 10; count of bases not matched to a gene: 7. The CDR3 is 14 amino acids. CDR1 and CDR2 (germline): SGDLS, YYNGEE. The DNA for the CDR3 is TGTGCCAGCAGCGCCGAGACAGGGTGGTCACCCCTCCACTTT. It is translated as CASSAETGWSPLHF.

This rearrangement joins TRBV29-1 to TRBJ2-3; TRBD2 aligns across 11 bases. CDR1 SQVTM and CDR2 ANQGSEA come from the germline V gene. V gave up 5 bases and J gave up 2 bases; unmatched junction bases: 9. This CDR3 has 16 residues. DNA for the CDR3: TGCAGCGTTCTTAGCGGGAGGGTATGGGACACAGATACGCAGTATTTT. Residues: CSVLSGRVWDTDTQYF.